This T cell receptor (beta chain) was documented in a study of cytomegalovirus exposure and HLA in healthy donors. Study-wide context: Early release data held 75 million to 100 million unique TCRs from HLA-typed donors.

This clone was seen just once. The antigen is not known. The CDR3 runs 14 residues. Germline V gene lookup returns CDR1 LGHNA and CDR2 YNFKEQ. Trimming stripped 1 base from V and 2 bases from J, with 9 bases between. Study outcomes and limitations: Cytomegalovirus status was reportedly diagnosed by the classifier with high specificity and sensitivity. According to the study, approximately 150 TCR beta chains were cytomegalovirus-associated. Later work associated more than 15,000 TCR beta sequences with HLA alleles at 0.05 false discovery rate.

It was with 60 Vbeta and 13 Jbeta primers that the PCR ran. The table came from immunoSEQ multiplex PCR; TCRdb's copy has only in-frame clones and leaves some out. The data hold 85,000 to 100,000 clones, with approximately 81% observed a single time. The chain carries TRBV4-2 and TRBJ2-7, with a possible D match to TRBD1 (5 bases). The sequence derives from a male donor in good health and CMV-seropositive. Sequencing was performed on PBMCs. CDR3 nucleotides: TGTGCCAGCAGCCAAGGGGGCACCACCTACGAGCAGTACTTC. Its protein is CASSQGGTTYEQYF.